The 28 T cell receptor beta chains presented below share a single source sample, sequenced in a study of regulatory T cells in long-lasting Graves disease. Arm-PCR of CDR3 regions and iRepertoire HTBI primers were used to build TCR beta libraries. Using its own MiXCR run on the multiplex PCR reads, TCRdb lists one record per CDR3 protein. The table lists 420,000 or so distinct CDR3 sequences, approximately 16% of them singletons. Time point of the sample: newly diagnosed GD, antithyroid drugs for less than 3 months. PBMC-derived RNA was used for the TCR library. The data also belong to a second study, concerning T cells in Graves' hyperthyroidism and ophthalmopathy.

The sample consisted of peripheral blood mononuclear cells (PBMCs), taken at new diagnosis, from a patient treated with antithyroid drugs. The receptors derive from a woman under 30 with Graves disease.

This clonotype was counted a single time. It differs at one base from a far larger clone, so likely a read error. This chain's CDR3 is CASSQGTGNCEQYF. CDR3 DNA: TGTGCCAGCAGCCAAGGCACGGGAAACTGCGAGCAGTACTTC. The chain links TRBV11-3 to TRBJ2-7; weak D call: TRBD2 (5 bases). This CDR3 is built from 14 residues. Germline V gives CDR1 SGHNT, CDR2 YENEEA. Trimming removed 5 bases from V and 6 bases from J, with 17 bases in between.

This clonotype was seen more than once but under ten times. The chain combines TRBV6-2 or TRBV6-3 with TRBJ2-1; D ambiguous. CDR3 length: 14 amino acids. Per germline, CDR1 MNHEY and CDR2 SVGEGT. Trimming removed 5 bases from V and 4 bases from J, with 12 bases in between. DNA of the CDR3: TGTGCCAGCAGTGAATCGGGTTCTTACAATGAGCAGTTCTTC. This translates into CASSESGSYNEQFF.

This clonotype was seen many times. The chain employs TRBV9 and TRBJ2-1; TRBD2 agrees at 10 bases. The CDR3 extends over 18 amino acids. Germline CDR1 and CDR2: SGDLS and YYNGEE. Trimming took 0 bases from V and 3 from J; bases not matched to a gene: 9. CDR3 amino acids: CASSVGVSGRQRYNEQFF. CDR3 nucleotides: TGTGCCAGCAGCGTAGGGGTTAGCGGGAGGCAACGCTACAATGAGCAGTTCTTC.

This chain joins TRBV20-1 and TRBJ2-7; D is ambiguous. Looked up from germline, CDR1 is DFQATT and CDR2 is SNEGSKA (reference sequence). V lost 6 bases, J lost 3 bases, and 12 bases lay in between. CDR3 length: 12 residues. CDR3 sequence: CSASPDYYEQYF. CDR3 bases: TGCAGTGCCTCGCCGGATTACTACGAGCAGTACTTC.

Points on this clonotype: This may stem from a read error, because a much larger clone lies one nucleotide away. The V call is TRBV6-5, the J call TRBJ2-2, with D tentatively TRBD1 (6 bases). The CDR3 is 16 residues long. CDR1 and CDR2 from the germline V gene are MNHEY and SVGAGI. CDR3: CASSYSWGPNTGEPFF. The CDR3 coding sequence is TGTGCCAGCAGTTACTCTTGGGGGCCGAACACCGGGGAGCCGTTTTTT.

This clonotype turned up a few times. A clone one base away is much larger, so this may be a read error. The CDR3 ends on some other residue instead of the conserved phenylalanine or tryptophan, so this is likely a read error. The chain combines TRBV28 with TRBJ1-1, with 7 bases that match TRBD1. Germline V gene sequence: CDR1 MDHEN, CDR2 SYDVKM. The CDR3 has 14 amino acids. The ends lost 6 bases at V and 5 bases at J; junction bases unmatched: 9. The CDR3 nucleotides are TGTGCCAGCAGAACAACAGGGGTACTAACTGAAGCTTTCTCT. This gives the protein CASRTTGVLTEAFS.

This clonotype appeared many times. The chain carries TRBV20-1 and TRBJ2-7, with a tentative D call TRBD1 (6 bases). This CDR3 is 12 amino acids long. The V end lost 5 bases, the J end lost 0 bases, and 8 bases lay between the germline ends. Germline CDR1 DFQATT, CDR2 SNEGSKA (reference sequence). CDR3 loop: CSADRSSYEQYF. The CDR3 bases are TGCAGTGCTGACAGGAGCTCCTACGAGCAGTACTTC.

The chain uses TRBV18 and TRBJ2-7; D not resolved. CDR3 length: 14 amino acids. CDR1 KGHSH and CDR2 LQKENI come from the germline V gene. V was pared by 6 bases and J by 3 bases, with 15 bases between. The CDR3 protein is CASSTDLMSYEQYF. The CDR3 DNA sequence: TGTGCCAGCTCCACAGACCTAATGAGCTACGAGCAGTACTTC.

V and J are TRBV19 and TRBJ1-5, with D possibly being TRBD1 (5 bases). This CDR3 contains 13 residues. Germline V gene sequence: CDR1 LNHDA, CDR2 SQIVND (reference sequence). V was trimmed by 4 bases and J by 4 bases, leaving 8 bases between them. The CDR3 loop reads CASSRGVNQPQHF. DNA of the CDR3: TGTGCCAGTAGTAGGGGGGTGAATCAGCCCCAGCATTTT.

This clonotype was found many times. This CDR3 reads CATSDPTGGNQPQHF. The CDR3 DNA reads as TGTGCCACCAGTGACCCTACAGGGGGAAATCAGCCCCAGCATTTT. V is TRBV24-1 and J is TRBJ1-5, with 8 bases matching TRBD1. The CDR3 runs to 15 residues. V was pared by 4 bases and J by 4 bases, with 5 bases of the junction left unmatched. Per germline, CDR1 KGHDR and CDR2 SFDVKD.

Many counts were recorded for this clonotype. The chain links TRBV5-5 to TRBJ1-1; TRBD1 might be the D (6 bases). Trimming cost V 4 bases and J 8 bases, with 15 bases left between them. The germline CDR1 and CDR2 sequences are SGHKS and YYEKEE (reference sequence). The CDR3 loop spans 13 amino acids. CDR3 sequence: CASSTPGAREAFF. CDR3 bases: TGTGCCAGCAGCACTCCAGGGGCAAGAGAAGCTTTCTTT.

Details on this clonotype: A much larger clone is a single base away; this may be a read error. V usage is TRBV6-2 or TRBV6-3 and J usage is TRBJ2-2, with D unclear. CDR3 length: 14 residues. CDR1 is MNHEY, CDR2 SVGEGT, per germline. CDR3 region: CVSTEGFGSGELFF. The CDR3 DNA sequence: TGTGTCAGCACCGAAGGGTTTGGGTCCGGGGAGCTGTTTTTT.

This clonotype came up a few times. The chain has TRBV20-1 and TRBJ1-2; tentative D call: TRBD1 (5 bases). Trimming left V 3 bases short and J 4 bases short, with 15 bases between. CDR1 and CDR2 (germline): DFQATT, SNEGSKA (reference sequence). CDR3 size: 14 residues. CDR3 sequence: CSAREPARVYGYTF. CDR3 coding DNA: TGCAGTGCTAGGGAGCCCGCCAGGGTCTATGGCTACACCTTC.

This clonotype occurred many times. V is TRBV28 and J is TRBJ2-6; no clear D gene. CDR1 and CDR2 from the germline V gene are MDHEN and SYDVKM. V gave up 5 bases and J gave up 0 bases, with 8 bases separating them. CDR3 length: 15 residues. In DNA form, the CDR3 reads TGTGCCAGCAGTCGGTACAGCTCTGGGGCCAACGTCCTGACTTTC. It yields the protein CASSRYSSGANVLTF.

V gene TRBV3-1 combines with J gene TRBJ2-1, with D unclear. V was cut by 1 base and J by 8 bases, with 6 bases left in between. The CDR3 has 12 amino acids. From germline, CDR1 is LGHDT and CDR2 YNNKEL (reference sequence). The CDR3 protein is CASSQVVDEQFF. The CDR3 DNA sequence: TGTGCCAGCAGCCAAGTGGTCGATGAGCAGTTCTTC.

The chain links TRBV6-5 to TRBJ2-3, with a weak D call TRBD2 (6 bases). The CDR3 has 14 amino acids. The V and J ends lost 4 bases and 2 bases respectively, with 10 bases between them. The V gene's germline CDR1 is MNHEY and CDR2 SVGAGI. CDR3 protein: CASSSGLDTDTQYF. The CDR3 bases are TGTGCCAGCAGTTCGGGACTTGACACAGATACGCAGTATTTT.

This clonotype was seen a handful of times. The V and J genes are TRBV27 and TRBJ2-1; a weak D match, TRBD2 (6 bases). The CDR3 is made up of 13 amino acids. Trimming removed 11 bases from V and 0 bases from J, with 11 bases in between. Looked up from germline, CDR1 is MNHEY and CDR2 is SMNVEV (reference sequence). In nucleotides, the CDR3 is TGTGCCGCTCGGGGGAGCTCCTACAATGAGCAGTTCTTC. It encodes CAARGSSYNEQFF.

In this sample, this clonotype turned up a few times. The V call is TRBV24-1, the J call TRBJ2-3, with 7 positions matching TRBD2. After removal of 9 bases from V and 10 bases from J, the junction contained 6 bases not matched to a gene. The germline V gene has CDR1 KGHDR and CDR2 SFDVKD. This CDR3 contains 11 residues. CDR3 sequence (DNA): TGTGCCACCCGAAGCGGGGACGCGCAGTATTTT. The encoded protein is CATRSGDAQYF.

This clonotype has at least ten counts. The V call is TRBV28, the J call TRBJ1-6, with D possibly matching TRBD1 (5 bases). The germline gives CDR1 MDHEN, CDR2 SYDVKM. Between the trimmed V and J ends, which lost 7 bases and 7 bases, there was a span of 14 bases. The length of the CDR3 is 14 residues. The CDR3 bases are TGTGCCAGCATCGGGGGACTTTTAAATTCACCCCTCCACTTT. Amino acid sequence: CASIGGLLNSPLHF.

Many counts were recorded for this clonotype. CDR3 nucleotide sequence: TGTGCCAGCAGCTCCGGACCGCAATACGAGCAGTACTTC. Translating it yields CASSSGPQYEQYF. This chain connects TRBV7-8 to TRBJ2-7, with D unclear. CDR3 size: 13 residues. CDR1 is SGHVS, CDR2 FQNEAQ, per germline. V was trimmed by 4 bases and J by 4 bases, leaving 11 bases between them.

This clonotype was recorded many times. The chain has TRBV3-1 and TRBJ2-1; D gene unclear. V was clipped by 3 bases and J by 8 bases, with 5 bases between them. The V gene's germline CDR1 is LGHDT and CDR2 YNNKEL (reference sequence). The CDR3 contains 11 residues. CDR3 sequence: CASSQVHEQFF. Written as DNA, the CDR3 is TGTGCCAGCAGCCAGGTCCATGAGCAGTTCTTC.

This chain connects TRBV19 to TRBJ2-3; D not certain. The CDR3 is made up of 14 amino acids. V lost 4 bases, J lost 0 bases, and 8 bases lay in between. Germline V gene data show CDR1 as LNHDA and CDR2 as SQIVND (reference sequence). In DNA, the CDR3 is TGTGCCAGTAGTAACGGAGCTAGCACAGATACGCAGTATTTT. Translation: CASSNGASTDTQYF.

This clonotype was found many times. The rearrangement links TRBV11-2 to TRBJ2-1; TRBD2 aligns across 9 bases. Unmatched junction bases numbered 8, after V lost 3 bases and J lost 5 bases. The CDR3 runs 16 residues. Germline V gives CDR1 SGHAT, CDR2 FQNNGV. CDR3 sequence: CASSLRGSGGDNEQFF. CDR3 DNA sequence: TGTGCCAGCAGCTTGCGGGGTAGCGGGGGAGACAATGAGCAGTTCTTC. The full variable domain, completed using reference TRBV11-2 and TRBJ2-1, is EAGVAQSPRYKIIEKRQSVAFWCNPISGHATLYWYQQILGQGPKLLIQFQNNGVVDDSQLPKDRFSAERLKGVDSTLKIQPAKLEDSAVYLCASSLRGSGGDNEQFFGPGTRLTVL.

This clonotype was seen a few times. The conserved phenylalanine or tryptophan is not found at the CDR3 terminus, so this likely reflects a read error. V usage is TRBV7-2 and J usage is TRBJ2-5, with D possibly TRBD2 on 6 matching bases. This CDR3 region has 17 residues. Per germline, CDR1 SGHTA and CDR2 FQGNSA. V lost 3 bases to trimming and J lost 7 bases, with 24 bases between them. The CDR3 region is CASSFSRATLPGGTQYL. CDR3 coding DNA: TGTGCCAGCAGCTTTAGCAGGGCTACCCTCCCCGGGGGGACCCAGTACCTC.

This chain joins TRBV5-1 and TRBJ2-3; D perhaps matches TRBD1 (5 bases). The CDR3 totals 14 residues. Trimming stripped 3 bases from V and 2 bases from J, with 10 bases between. The germline V gene has CDR1 SGHRS and CDR2 YFSETQ. CDR3 sequence reads: CASSYQTDTDTQYF. The CDR3 DNA reads as TGCGCCAGCAGCTATCAGACAGACACAGATACGCAGTATTTT.

This clonotype was seen more than once but under ten times. V gene TRBV27 combines with J gene TRBJ2-7; no clear D gene. This CDR3 has 13 amino acids. Germline V gene sequence: CDR1 MNHEY, CDR2 SMNVEV (reference sequence). Here the CDR3 reads CAAGGARTYEQYF. CDR3 DNA sequence: TGTGCGGCAGGCGGAGCCCGAACCTACGAGCAGTACTTC.

This clonotype was detected ten times or more. The genes are TRBV12-3 or TRBV12-4 and TRBJ2-3, with D possibly being TRBD2 (5 bases). Trimming left V 6 bases short and J 0 bases short, with 13 bases between. The CDR3 consists of 15 residues. This CDR3 is CASRISGGSTDTQYF. The CDR3 coding sequence is TGTGCCAGCAGGATAAGCGGCGGGAGCACAGATACGCAGTATTTT.

This clonotype has a handful of counts. V usage is TRBV25-1 and J usage is TRBJ1-1, with 8 bases aligning to TRBD1. Germline V lookup: CDR1 MGHDK, CDR2 SYGVNS. The CDR3 runs to 15 residues. The ends lost 1 base at V and 5 bases at J; junction bases unmatched: 6. The CDR3 loop reads CASSELGRGPTEAFF. For the CDR3, the DNA is TGTGCCAGCAGTGAATTGGGCAGGGGGCCGACTGAAGCTTTCTTT.